A selection of T cell receptor beta chains follows, all from one sample in a study of cytomegalovirus exposure and HLA in healthy donors. Method: immunoSEQ multiplex PCR; TCRdb's copy keeps in-frame clones and lacks some. The data show 25,000 to 35,000 clones, 40% to 50% seen once. The specimen sequenced was PBMCs. The source of these receptors is a woman in her fifties or sixties in good health and CMV-seronegative. Both conserved end residues are part of each CDR3. A D gene is named only where the DNA matches it firmly. Clone size is given for some rows only: seen once, a few or many times, or a class if the clone is expanded.

D gene: TRBD2
J gene: TRBJ2-3
V gene: TRBV15
clone size: NA
CDR3 protein: CATSPWERGSTDTQYF
CDR3 DNA: TGTGCCACCAGCCCGTGGGAGCGGGGGAGCACAGATACGCAGTATTTT

D gene: NA
J gene: TRBJ2-7
V gene: TRBV30
clone size: NA
CDR3 protein: CAWKAGGALYEQYF
CDR3 DNA: TGTGCCTGGAAGGCAGGCGGGGCCCTCTACGAGCAGTACTTC

D gene: NA
J gene: TRBJ2-3
V gene: TRBV5-1
clone size: NA
CDR3 protein: CASSLDRDTQYF
CDR3 DNA: TGCGCCAGCAGCTTGGACAGGGATACGCAGTATTTT

D gene: TRBD1
J gene: TRBJ1-4
V gene: TRBV28
clone size: NA
CDR3 protein: CASSVQGFYEKLFF
CDR3 DNA: TGTGCCAGCAGCGTACAGGGGTTTTATGAAAAACTGTTTTTT

D gene: NA
J gene: TRBJ2-3
V gene: TRBV9
clone size: NA
CDR3 protein: CASSVASQLGDTQYF
CDR3 DNA: TGTGCCAGCAGCGTAGCTTCTCAACTAGGAGATACGCAGTATTTT

D gene: TRBD2
J gene: TRBJ2-7
V gene: TRBV9
clone size: NA
CDR3 protein: CASSESGAYSYEQYF
CDR3 DNA: TGTGCCAGCAGCGAAAGCGGGGCGTACTCCTACGAGCAGTACTTC

D gene: TRBD1
J gene: TRBJ1-5
V gene: TRBV18
clone size: few
CDR3 protein: CASSPPGGQGYQPQHF
CDR3 DNA: TGTGCCAGCTCACCACCGGGCGGACAGGGGTATCAGCCCCAGCATTTT

D gene: TRBD2
J gene: TRBJ2-2
V gene: TRBV11-2
clone size: NA
CDR3 protein: CASSPRRGGDTGELFF
CDR3 DNA: TGTGCCAGCAGCCCCAGGCGCGGGGGGGACACCGGGGAGCTGTTTTTT

D gene: TRBD1
J gene: TRBJ2-7
V gene: TRBV6-5
clone size: few
CDR3 protein: CASSGDRGRYEQYF
CDR3 DNA: TGTGCCAGCAGCGGGGACAGGGGAAGATACGAGCAGTACTTC

D gene: NA
J gene: TRBJ1-5
V gene: TRBV28
clone size: NA
CDR3 protein: CASSLGGLGDQPQHF
CDR3 DNA: TGTGCCAGCAGTTTAGGGGGCCTGGGGGATCAGCCCCAGCATTTT

D gene: TRBD1
J gene: TRBJ1-1
V gene: TRBV9
clone size: NA
CDR3 protein: CASSVTGARSTEAFF
CDR3 DNA: TGTGCCAGCAGCGTAACAGGGGCCCGGAGCACTGAAGCTTTCTTT

D gene: TRBD2
J gene: TRBJ2-2
V gene: TRBV29-1
clone size: NA
CDR3 protein: CSVTLIAGVITGELFF
CDR3 DNA: TGCAGCGTTACCCTGATAGCGGGGGTGATAACCGGGGAGCTGTTTTTT

D gene: TRBD1
J gene: TRBJ1-5
V gene: TRBV19
clone size: NA
CDR3 protein: CASSIRDSNQPQHF
CDR3 DNA: TGTGCCAGTAGTATCCGGGACAGTAATCAGCCCCAGCATTTT

D gene: TRBD2
J gene: TRBJ2-1
V gene: TRBV7-9
clone size: NA
CDR3 protein: CASSLGTSGSYEQFF
CDR3 DNA: TGTGCCAGCAGCTTAGGGACTAGCGGGAGCTATGAGCAGTTCTTC

D gene: NA
J gene: TRBJ2-1
V gene: TRBV7-2
clone size: NA
CDR3 protein: CASSLSGGNNEQFF
CDR3 DNA: TGTGCCAGCAGCTTGAGTGGGGGGAACAATGAGCAGTTCTTC

D gene: TRBD1
J gene: TRBJ1-3
V gene: TRBV28
clone size: few
CDR3 protein: CASSLVGDRVDTIYF
CDR3 DNA: TGTGCCAGCAGTTTGGTCGGGGACAGGGTGGACACCATATATTTT

D gene: NA
J gene: TRBJ2-3
V gene: TRBV6-5
clone size: once
CDR3 protein: CASSYLRSDTQYF
CDR3 DNA: TGTGCCAGCAGTTATTTGCGGTCAGATACGCAGTATTTT

D gene: NA
J gene: TRBJ1-1
V gene: TRBV7-8
clone size: few
CDR3 protein: CASSPWEGDTEAFF
CDR3 DNA: TGTGCCAGCAGCCCCTGGGAGGGGGACACTGAAGCTTTCTTT

D gene: NA
J gene: TRBJ2-2
V gene: TRBV5-1
clone size: few
CDR3 protein: CASSPWGVGSTGELFF
CDR3 DNA: TGCGCCAGCAGCCCCTGGGGGGTTGGGAGCACCGGGGAGCTGTTTTTT

D gene: NA
J gene: TRBJ1-4
V gene: TRBV19
clone size: few
CDR3 protein: CASSPRGREAKLFF
CDR3 DNA: TGTGCCAGTAGTCCACGAGGGAGGGAGGCAAAACTGTTTTTT

D gene: NA
J gene: TRBJ1-1
V gene: TRBV5-4
clone size: NA
CDR3 protein: CASSLGSSRGLAFF
CDR3 DNA: TGTGCCAGCAGCTTAGGATCCTCCCGGGGATTAGCTTTCTTT

D gene: NA
J gene: TRBJ2-5
V gene: TRBV7-9
clone size: once
CDR3 protein: CASSLGGQMKTQYF
CDR3 DNA: TGTGCCAGCAGCTTAGGAGGACAGATGAAGACCCAGTACTTC

D gene: TRBD2
J gene: TRBJ2-7
V gene: TRBV6-1
clone size: few
CDR3 protein: CASSEVTSGLYEQYF
CDR3 DNA: TGTGCCAGCAGTGAGGTAACTAGCGGCTTATACGAGCAGTACTTC

D gene: NA
J gene: TRBJ1-5
V gene: TRBV6-5
clone size: NA
CDR3 protein: CASSYTQGNQPQHF
CDR3 DNA: TGTGCCAGCAGTTACACACAGGGCAATCAGCCCCAGCATTTT

D gene: TRBD2
J gene: TRBJ2-1
V gene: TRBV4-2
clone size: NA
CDR3 protein: CASSQGGQGGWGNEQFF
CDR3 DNA: TGTGCCAGCAGCCAAGGGGGTCAGGGAGGGTGGGGGAATGAGCAGTTCTTC

D gene: NA
J gene: TRBJ1-1
V gene: TRBV7-8
clone size: NA
CDR3 protein: CASSLGGEAFF
CDR3 DNA: TGTGCCAGCAGCCTGGGGGGTGAAGCTTTCTTT

D gene: NA
J gene: TRBJ1-2
V gene: TRBV5-1
clone size: few
CDR3 protein: CASSLASPANYGYTF
CDR3 DNA: TGCGCCAGCAGCTTGGCATCCCCGGCTAACTATGGCTACACCTTC

D gene: NA
J gene: TRBJ2-2
V gene: TRBV11-2
clone size: few
CDR3 protein: CASSLDGTNTGELFF
CDR3 DNA: TGTGCCAGCAGCTTAGACGGTACGAACACCGGGGAGCTGTTTTTT

D gene: TRBD1
J gene: TRBJ1-2
V gene: TRBV5-4
clone size: few
CDR3 protein: CASSSGQGYYGYTF
CDR3 DNA: TGTGCCAGCAGTTCGGGACAGGGGTACTATGGCTACACCTTC

D gene: TRBD2
J gene: TRBJ2-1
V gene: TRBV4-1
clone size: few
CDR3 protein: CASRLGLAGLHNEQFF
CDR3 DNA: TGCGCCAGCAGACTAGGACTAGCGGGGCTCCACAATGAGCAGTTCTTC

D gene: TRBD2
J gene: TRBJ2-2
V gene: TRBV6-5
clone size: NA
CDR3 protein: CASRTSGNTGELFF
CDR3 DNA: TGTGCCAGCCGGACTAGCGGGAACACCGGGGAGCTGTTTTTT